This TCR beta chain was observed in a study of blood T cell repertoires in COVID-19. Here immunoSEQ multiplex PCR was the method, and the copy in TCRdb shows in-frame clones only, minus some. The data show about 440,000 clones, around nine tenths seen once. This CDR3 has 19 amino acids. Germline assignment: CDR1 KGHSH and CDR2 LQKENI. The V gene lost 2 bases and the J gene lost 0 bases, with 20 bases spanning the gap. This TCR was recovered from a woman aged 25 to 39 with acute or convalescent COVID-19. The chain employs TRBV18 and TRBJ2-1; no clear D gene. The sequencing input was peripheral blood. The CDR3 DNA follows: TGTGCCAGCTCACCATTGTTGGCAGTCGATTGGAGCTCCTACAATGAGCAGTTCTTC. Encoded protein: CASSPLLAVDWSSYNEQFF.